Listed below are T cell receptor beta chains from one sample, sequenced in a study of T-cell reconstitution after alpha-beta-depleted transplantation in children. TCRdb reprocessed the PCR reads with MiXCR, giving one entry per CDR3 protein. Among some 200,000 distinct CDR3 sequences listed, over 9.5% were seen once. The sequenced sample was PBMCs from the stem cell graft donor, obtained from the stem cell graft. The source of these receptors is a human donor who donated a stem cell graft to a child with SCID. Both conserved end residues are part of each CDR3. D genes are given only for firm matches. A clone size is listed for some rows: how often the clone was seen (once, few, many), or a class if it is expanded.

CDR3 protein: CASSQGWEVIYGYTF
CDR3 DNA: TGTGCCAGCAGCCAAGGGTGGGAGGTTATTTATGGCTACACCTTC
J gene: TRBJ1-2
D gene: .
clone size: many
V gene: TRBV4-2

CDR3 protein: CASSIDRASGELFF
CDR3 DNA: TGTGCCAGTAGTATAGACAGGGCGAGCGGGGAGCTGTTTTTT
J gene: TRBJ2-2
D gene: .
clone size: many
V gene: TRBV19

CDR3 protein: CASSLWDSGTDTQYF
CDR3 DNA: TGCGCCAGCAGCTTATGGGACTCCGGCACAGATACGCAGTATTTT
J gene: TRBJ2-3
D gene: .
clone size: many
V gene: TRBV5-1

CDR3 protein: CASSLTGGLGDTQYF
CDR3 DNA: TGCGCCAGCAGCTTGACGGGGGGCCTGGGAGATACGCAGTATTTT
J gene: TRBJ2-3
D gene: .
clone size: many
V gene: TRBV5-1

CDR3 protein: CSAREGPLDEKLFF
CDR3 DNA: TGCAGTGCTAGAGAGGGACCCCTTGATGAAAAACTGTTTTTT
J gene: TRBJ1-4
D gene: .
clone size: many
V gene: TRBV20-1

CDR3 protein: CASSRPARGVYEQYF
CDR3 DNA: TGTGCCAGCAGCCGCCCCGCGCGGGGGGTATACGAGCAGTACTTC
J gene: TRBJ2-7
D gene: TRBD2
clone size: .
V gene: TRBV13

CDR3 protein: CASSPSGQGTTNEQFF
CDR3 DNA: TGCGCCAGCAGCCCATCGGGACAGGGGACTACGAATGAGCAGTTCTTC
J gene: TRBJ2-1
D gene: TRBD1
clone size: many
V gene: TRBV5-1

CDR3 protein: CASSSPRDSLNTEAFF
CDR3 DNA: TGCGCCAGCAGCTCGCCGAGAGATAGCCTGAACACTGAAGCTTTCTTT
J gene: TRBJ1-1
D gene: .
clone size: many
V gene: TRBV5-1

CDR3 protein: CSARGTGYGYTF
CDR3 DNA: TGCAGTGCTAGAGGGACAGGGTATGGCTACACCTTC
J gene: TRBJ1-2
D gene: TRBD1
clone size: many
V gene: TRBV20-1

CDR3 protein: CASSFRDKAYNEQFF
CDR3 DNA: TGTGCCAGCAGCTTCCGGGATAAGGCCTACAATGAGCAGTTCTTC
J gene: TRBJ2-1
D gene: .
clone size: many
V gene: TRBV5-5

CDR3 protein: CASSFQGVSSYEQYF
CDR3 DNA: TGTGCCAGCAGCTTTCAGGGGGTGAGCTCCTACGAGCAGTACTTC
J gene: TRBJ2-7
D gene: TRBD1
clone size: many
V gene: TRBV7-2

CDR3 protein: CASSWEIPRPDTQYF
CDR3 DNA: TGCGCCAGCAGCTGGGAGATCCCCCGCCCAGATACGCAGTATTTT
J gene: TRBJ2-3
D gene: .
clone size: many
V gene: TRBV5-1

CDR3 protein: CSAIGTSEAGETQYF
CDR3 DNA: TGCAGTGCTATCGGGACTAGCGAAGCAGGAGAGACCCAGTACTTC
J gene: TRBJ2-5
D gene: TRBD2
clone size: many
V gene: TRBV20-1

CDR3 protein: CASSPLGGGTDTQYF
CDR3 DNA: TGTGCCAGCTCACCACTCGGGGGAGGCACAGATACGCAGTATTTT
J gene: TRBJ2-3
D gene: .
clone size: few
V gene: TRBV18

CDR3 protein: CASSFPTEGEQYF
CDR3 DNA: TGTGCCAGCAGCTTCCCCACGGAAGGAGAGCAGTACTTC
J gene: TRBJ2-7
D gene: .
clone size: many
V gene: TRBV7-8

CDR3 protein: CASSAVDLATDTQYF
CDR3 DNA: TGCGCCAGCAGCGCCGTAGACTTAGCCACAGATACGCAGTATTTT
J gene: TRBJ2-3
D gene: .
clone size: many
V gene: TRBV5-1

CDR3 protein: CSARVSSGGATDTQYF
CDR3 DNA: TGCAGTGCTAGAGTCTCTAGCGGGGGGGCTACAGATACGCAGTATTTT
J gene: TRBJ2-3
D gene: TRBD2
clone size: many
V gene: TRBV20-1

CDR3 protein: CSADRGQGTTKAFF
CDR3 DNA: TGCAGTGCCGACAGGGGACAGGGGACTACTAAAGCTTTCTTT
J gene: TRBJ1-1
D gene: TRBD1
clone size: many
V gene: TRBV20-1

CDR3 protein: CASSKRTQGPNSSYEQYF
CDR3 DNA: TGTGCCAGCAGCAAACGTACACAGGGGCCAAATAGCTCCTACGAGCAGTACTTC
J gene: TRBJ2-7
D gene: .
clone size: many
V gene: TRBV21-1

CDR3 protein: CASSALINTDTQYF
CDR3 DNA: TGTGCCAGCAGTGCATTGATCAATACAGATACGCAGTATTTT
J gene: TRBJ2-3
D gene: .
clone size: many
V gene: TRBV25-1

CDR3 protein: CASSLDGLADTQYF
CDR3 DNA: TGTGCCAGCAGCTTAGACGGCTTGGCAGATACGCAGTATTTT
J gene: TRBJ2-3
D gene: .
clone size: many
V gene: TRBV7-2

CDR3 protein: CACTQQLLAGVNNEQFF
CDR3 DNA: TGTGCCTGCACCCAACAACTCCTAGCGGGGGTGAACAATGAGCAGTTCTTC
J gene: TRBJ2-1
D gene: TRBD2
clone size: .
V gene: TRBV3-1

CDR3 protein: CASSRLALRGTQYF
CDR3 DNA: TGTGCCAGCAGTCGACTAGCACTCCGGGGTACGCAGTATTTT
J gene: TRBJ2-3
D gene: TRBD2
clone size: .
V gene: TRBV12-3/TRBV12-4

CDR3 protein: CASSFNEQFF
CDR3 DNA: TGTGCCAGCAGTTTCAATGAGCAGTTCTTC
J gene: TRBJ2-1
D gene: .
clone size: many
V gene: TRBV12-3/TRBV12-4

CDR3 protein: CASSLDAEDYGYTF
CDR3 DNA: TGTGCCAGCAGCTTAGACGCGGAGGACTATGGCTACACCTTC
J gene: TRBJ1-2
D gene: .
clone size: many
V gene: TRBV7-2

CDR3 protein: CASSYGGRGTEAFF
CDR3 DNA: TGTGCCAGCAGTTACGGGGGGCGAGGCACTGAAGCTTTCTTT
J gene: TRBJ1-1
D gene: .
clone size: many
V gene: TRBV6-5

CDR3 protein: CSARTSGVYEQYF
CDR3 DNA: TGCAGTGCCAGGACTAGCGGGGTCTACGAGCAGTACTTC
J gene: TRBJ2-7
D gene: TRBD2
clone size: many
V gene: TRBV20-1

CDR3 protein: CASSSLPDSYNEQFF
CDR3 DNA: TGTGCCAGCAGTTCACTACCGGACTCATACAATGAGCAGTTCTTC
J gene: TRBJ2-1
D gene: .
clone size: many
V gene: TRBV6-5

CDR3 protein: CASSHTSGETQYF
CDR3 DNA: TGTGCCAGCAGTCACACTAGCGGGGAGACCCAGTACTTC
J gene: TRBJ2-5
D gene: TRBD2
clone size: many
V gene: TRBV12-3/TRBV12-4

CDR3 protein: CASSLGHSAYEQYF
CDR3 DNA: TGTGCCAGCAGCTTAGGCCACAGTGCCTACGAGCAGTACTTC
J gene: TRBJ2-7
D gene: .
clone size: many
V gene: TRBV7-6

CDR3 protein: CASSQGTGLSYEQYF
CDR3 DNA: TGTGCCAGCAGCCAAGGGACAGGGCTCTCCTACGAGCAGTACTTC
J gene: TRBJ2-7
D gene: TRBD1
clone size: many
V gene: TRBV4-2

CDR3 protein: CATPPRAGIFNTEAFF
CDR3 DNA: TGTGCCACCCCTCCTCGGGCAGGGATTTTCAACACTGAAGCTTTCTTT
J gene: TRBJ1-1
D gene: .
clone size: many
V gene: TRBV24-1

CDR3 protein: CSVVIPGELFF
CDR3 DNA: TGCAGCGTTGTAATCCCCGGGGAGCTGTTTTTT
J gene: TRBJ2-2
D gene: .
clone size: few
V gene: TRBV29-1

CDR3 protein: CSARTATGAEETQYF
CDR3 DNA: TGCAGTGCTAGGACAGCGACAGGGGCGGAAGAGACCCAGTACTTC
J gene: TRBJ2-5
D gene: TRBD1
clone size: .
V gene: TRBV20-1

CDR3 protein: CSAPRPDRGRNEQFF
CDR3 DNA: TGCAGTGCTCCCCGTCCGGACAGGGGTCGCAATGAGCAGTTCTTC
J gene: TRBJ2-1
D gene: TRBD1
clone size: many
V gene: TRBV20-1

CDR3 protein: CASSLDPGPQYF
CDR3 DNA: TGTGCCAGCAGCCTCGATCCGGGACCCCAGTATTTT
J gene: TRBJ2-3
D gene: .
clone size: many
V gene: TRBV7-9

CDR3 protein: CATSRDSYGWNTGELFF
CDR3 DNA: TGTGCCACCAGCAGAGATAGCTATGGGTGGAACACCGGGGAGCTGTTTTTT
J gene: TRBJ2-2
D gene: .
clone size: many
V gene: TRBV15

CDR3 protein: CASSLAAYSQPQHF
CDR3 DNA: TGTGCCAGCAGTTTAGCGGCCTACTCTCAGCCCCAGCATTTT
J gene: TRBJ1-5
D gene: .
clone size: many
V gene: TRBV27

CDR3 protein: CASSEGQFNQPQHF
CDR3 DNA: TGCGCCAGCAGCGAGGGACAGTTCAATCAGCCCCAGCATTTT
J gene: TRBJ1-5
D gene: TRBD1
clone size: many
V gene: TRBV5-1

CDR3 protein: CASSLGGNGNTIYF
CDR3 DNA: TGTGCCAGCAGTTTAGGGGGAAATGGGAACACCATATATTTT
J gene: TRBJ1-3
D gene: .
clone size: many
V gene: TRBV28

CDR3 protein: CASSFRMDYGYTF
CDR3 DNA: TGTGCCAGCAGTTTCAGGATGGACTATGGCTACACCTTC
J gene: TRBJ1-2
D gene: .
clone size: many
V gene: TRBV12-3/TRBV12-4

CDR3 protein: CASSPPGATGYQETQYF
CDR3 DNA: TGTGCCAGCTCACCACCGGGAGCGACAGGGTACCAAGAGACCCAGTACTTC
J gene: TRBJ2-5
D gene: TRBD1
clone size: .
V gene: TRBV18

CDR3 protein: CASTLGSGQFF
CDR3 DNA: TGTGCCAGCACCCTTGGCTCTGGGCAGTTCTTC
J gene: TRBJ2-1
D gene: .
clone size: many
V gene: TRBV6-5

CDR3 protein: CASSVVRTSTDTQYF
CDR3 DNA: TGTGCCAGCAGCGTTGTCCGGACGAGCACAGATACGCAGTATTTT
J gene: TRBJ2-3
D gene: .
clone size: many
V gene: TRBV9

CDR3 protein: CASSLDRVGNSPLHF
CDR3 DNA: TGTGCCAGCAGCCTCGACAGGGTGGGGAATTCACCCCTCCACTTT
J gene: TRBJ1-6
D gene: TRBD1
clone size: many
V gene: TRBV7-2

CDR3 protein: CASSQVGWGRETQYF
CDR3 DNA: TGTGCCAGCAGTCAAGTCGGGTGGGGGAGAGAGACCCAGTACTTC
J gene: TRBJ2-5
D gene: .
clone size: many
V gene: TRBV12-3/TRBV12-4

CDR3 protein: CASSPTVGGDQPQHF
CDR3 DNA: TGCGCCAGCAGCCCGACCGTCGGGGGTGATCAGCCCCAGCATTTT
J gene: TRBJ1-5
D gene: .
clone size: many
V gene: TRBV5-1

CDR3 protein: CASSRRRTGMGETQYF
CDR3 DNA: TGTGCCAGCAGCAGGAGAAGGACAGGGATGGGAGAGACCCAGTACTTC
J gene: TRBJ2-5
D gene: TRBD1
clone size: many
V gene: TRBV3-1

CDR3 protein: CASSIDRVGYTF
CDR3 DNA: TGCGCCAGCAGCATTGACAGGGTTGGCTACACCTTC
J gene: TRBJ1-2
D gene: TRBD1
clone size: many
V gene: TRBV5-1

CDR3 protein: CASSHPGEGTDTQYF
CDR3 DNA: TGTGCCAGCAGCCACCCTGGGGAGGGCACAGATACGCAGTATTTT
J gene: TRBJ2-3
D gene: .
clone size: many
V gene: TRBV4-2

CDR3 protein: CSTALGDFYGYTF
CDR3 DNA: TGCAGCACCGCCCTGGGGGACTTCTATGGCTACACCTTC
J gene: TRBJ1-2
D gene: .
clone size: many
V gene: TRBV29-1

CDR3 protein: CASSLGWASGGGNIQYF
CDR3 DNA: TGTGCCAGCAGCTTAGGCTGGGCTAGCGGGGGGGGAAACATTCAGTACTTC
J gene: TRBJ2-4
D gene: TRBD2
clone size: few
V gene: TRBV7-2

CDR3 protein: CASSLIGGGYNEQFF
CDR3 DNA: TGCGCCAGCAGCTTGATAGGGGGAGGCTACAATGAGCAGTTCTTC
J gene: TRBJ2-1
D gene: .
clone size: many
V gene: TRBV5-1

CDR3 protein: CASTSPSGGAINEQFF
CDR3 DNA: TGTGCCAGCACCAGCCCGAGCGGGGGGGCTATCAATGAGCAGTTCTTC
J gene: TRBJ2-1
D gene: TRBD2
clone size: .
V gene: TRBV7-2

CDR3 protein: CASSFGGVGEKLFF
CDR3 DNA: TGCGCCAGCAGCTTCGGAGGGGTAGGGGAAAAACTGTTTTTT
J gene: TRBJ1-4
D gene: .
clone size: many
V gene: TRBV5-1

CDR3 protein: CASSLGTSGGEDTQYF
CDR3 DNA: TGTGCCAGCAGCCTAGGGACTAGCGGGGGTGAGGATACGCAGTATTTT
J gene: TRBJ2-3
D gene: TRBD2
clone size: .
V gene: TRBV5-4

CDR3 protein: CASSPQWGSDGYTF
CDR3 DNA: TGCGCCAGCAGCCCGCAATGGGGATCTGATGGCTACACCTTC
J gene: TRBJ1-2
D gene: .
clone size: few
V gene: TRBV5-1